This T cell receptor (beta chain) was observed in a study of cytomegalovirus exposure and HLA in healthy donors. Study conclusions and caveats: V- and J-gene trimming in TCR beta was tied to a missense DCLRE1C variant by an analysis performed later. A few V segments could not be told apart, such as TRBV6-2 and TRBV6-3, and were left out.

The PCR employed 60 Vbeta primers together with 13 Jbeta primers. Profiled with immunoSEQ multiplex PCR; TCRdb holds only in-frame clones, not every one. The sample contains about 170,000 clones, around 78% of which appear only once. Germline-derived CDR1 and CDR2 are SGHAT and FQNNGV. The CDR3 contains 17 residues. V shed 2 bases, J shed 3 bases, and the junction held 10 bases outside the gene matches. With regard to this clone: As yet, its antigen is unknown.

This sequence joins TRBV11-2 and TRBJ2-3; 8 positions agree with TRBD2. Sequencing was carried out using PBMCs. The sequence derives from a woman aged 30 to 39 in good health and CMV-seropositive. The CDR3 protein is CASSLRMAGGPTDTQYF. In DNA form, the CDR3 reads TGTGCCAGCAGCTTACGTATGGCGGGGGGCCCAACAGATACGCAGTATTTT.